These T cell receptor beta chains were read from a single sample in a study of chemoradiotherapy in HPV16-positive cancers. Some clones are missing from TCRdb's copy, which holds only in-frame ones; the method was immunoSEQ multiplex PCR. The sample lists tens of thousands of clones; approximately 90% were seen once. The specimen was blood, collected from a patient who underwent chemoradiotherapy. These receptors were taken from a human donor with HPV-associated anogenital cancer. CDR3s include the opening cysteine and the closing phenylalanine or tryptophan. The order of the fields is V gene, J gene, clone size, D gene, CDR3 protein, CDR3 DNA. D genes are given only for firm matches. Size is omitted from some rows. Given values are once, few, many or a class for expanded clones.

TRBV4-3	TRBJ1-1	once	-	CASSQDGAGFGAFF	TGCGCCAGCAGCCAAGATGGTGCCGGATTTGGAGCTTTCTTT
TRBV5-1	TRBJ2-2	-	TRBD1	CASSLALYRGTGELFF	TGCGCCAGCAGCTTGGCCTTATACAGGGGCACCGGGGAGCTGTTTTTT
TRBV19	TRBJ1-2	-	-	CASSTETDYYGYTF	TGTGCCAGTAGTACTGAGACAGACTACTATGGCTACACCTTC
TRBV6-5	TRBJ2-1	-	-	CASSLGIGSYNEQFF	TGTGCCAGCTCCCTCGGGATCGGCTCCTACAATGAGCAGTTCTTC
TRBV19	TRBJ2-7	-	TRBD1	CASSIQGDLSYEQYF	TGTGCCAGTAGTATTCAGGGGGATCTCTCATACGAGCAGTACTTC
TRBV5-6	TRBJ1-2	-	-	CASSLGAAVGDGYTF	TGTGCCAGCAGCTTGGGCGCGGCCGTGGGAGATGGCTACACCTTC
TRBV7-9	TRBJ1-2	-	-	CASSLAQGPGSAYGYTF	TGTGCCAGCAGCTTAGCGCAGGGACCCGGCTCGGCCTATGGCTACACCTTC
TRBV29-1	TRBJ1-1	once	-	CSVMDRLEAFF	TGCAGCGTTATGGACAGATTAGAAGCTTTCTTT
TRBV12-5	TRBJ2-3	once	TRBD2	CASGLGAGGIDTQYF	TGTGCTAGTGGTTTGGGGGCGGGGGGCATAGATACGCAGTATTTT
TRBV19	TRBJ1-2	-	TRBD1	CASSSQGQLLANYGYTF	TGTGCCAGTAGTTCACAGGGGCAGCTATTAGCTAACTATGGCTACACCTTC
TRBV13	TRBJ2-3	once	-	CASRDRTDTQYF	TGTGCCAGCAGAGACAGAACAGATACGCAGTATTTT
TRBV9	TRBJ1-2	-	-	CASSVGSLPLRYGYTF	TGTGCCAGCAGCGTAGGGAGTCTCCCCCTTCGCTATGGCTACACCTTC
TRBV5-1	TRBJ2-7	-	TRBD1	CASSLGGTGSHEQYF	TGCGCCAGCAGCTTGGGAGGGACAGGCTCCCACGAGCAGTACTTC
TRBV6-5	TRBJ1-4	-	-	CASSLIMEDKLFF	TGTGCCAGCAGTCTCATTATGGAAGATAAACTGTTTTTT
TRBV19	TRBJ2-2	-	-	CASRGGGRVLAGELFF	TGTGCCAGTAGGGGCGGTGGCAGGGTTTTGGCCGGGGAGCTGTTTTTT
TRBV2	TRBJ2-7	-	-	CASSSDTTYEQYF	TGTGCCAGCAGTTCGGACACTACCTACGAGCAGTACTTC
TRBV25-1	TRBJ2-3	-	-	CASSEHRGNTQYF	TGTGCCAGCAGTGAACATCGGGGAAATACGCAGTATTTT
TRBV5-5	TRBJ2-3	-	TRBD2	CASSLVVAGRGTDTQYF	TGTGCCAGCAGCTTGGTAGTGGCAGGGAGGGGTACAGATACGCAGTATTTT
TRBV7-8	TRBJ2-5	-	-	CASSLGIGPETQYF	TGTGCCAGCAGCTTAGGAATAGGGCCAGAGACCCAGTACTTC
TRBV5-4	TRBJ2-2	-	TRBD1	CASSWGQGHGELFF	TGTGCCAGCAGCTGGGGACAGGGCCACGGGGAGCTGTTTTTT
TRBV29-1	TRBJ2-7	few	-	CSVVRAGEPYEQYF	TGCAGCGTTGTGAGGGCTGGGGAACCCTACGAGCAGTACTTC
TRBV19	TRBJ2-1	-	-	CASSRLAEQFF	TGTGCCAGTAGCCGCCTAGCGGAGCAGTTCTTC
TRBV29-1	TRBJ1-1	-	-	CSVTPRFGNTEAFF	TGCAGCGTCACCCCGAGGTTCGGGAACACTGAAGCTTTCTTT
TRBV25-1	TRBJ1-1	-	-	CASSASRGNTEAFF	TGTGCCAGCAGTGCATCTAGGGGGAACACTGAAGCTTTCTTT